Below, one T cell receptor (beta chain) is given with its context. Its antigen is unknown. These data come from a study of cytomegalovirus exposure and HLA in healthy donors. Study-level points and caveats: Solely CMV serostatus was available to characterize immune exposure.

PCR involved 60 Vbeta and 13 Jbeta primers. Data came from immunoSEQ multiplex PCR; TCRdb stores just in-frame clones and leaves some out. Altogether under 150,000 clones are present, around 87% being singletons, with the ten largest covering roughly 5%. V dropped 2 bases and J dropped 6; count of bases not matched to a gene: 3. The CDR3 is 13 amino acids. Germline V CDR1 and CDR2: SQVTM, ANQGSEA. The chain joins TRBV29-1 to TRBJ1-5; TRBD1 aligns across 8 bases. The sequence derives from a woman aged 30 to 39 in good health and CMV-seronegative. Sequencing was carried out using PBMCs. DNA of the CDR3: TGCAGCGTTGAACAGGGGGCAGGTCAGCCCCAGCATTTT. Amino acids: CSVEQGAGQPQHF.